This T cell receptor beta chain was recovered during a study of CD8+CD57+ T cells in acquired aplastic anemia. CDR1 and CDR2 from the germline V gene are ENHRY and SYGVKD. CDR3 size: 14 residues. The V gene lost 4 bases and the J gene lost 3 bases, with 11 bases spanning the gap. This clonotype was counted at least ten times. The study profiled TCR beta VDJ and CDR3 using genomic DNA as template. TCRdb reprocessed the reads via MiXCR and lists one record per CDR3 protein. Among some 150,000 distinct CDR3 sequences listed, roughly 48% were seen once. An expansion of CD8+CD57+ cells by flow cytometry had been shown in patients chosen for sequencing. Each patient gave a blood sample that was collected before any therapy had been received.

This clonotype originated in a human donor with aplastic anemia. The chain recombines TRBV10-3 with TRBJ2-3, with a possible D match to TRBD2 (6 bases). Sequencing was done on a sample of sorted CD4+, CD8+, or CD8+CD57+ T cells (not recorded which) from PBMCs. The CDR3 nucleotides read TGTGCCATCAGTGTGGGGAGCGGGACAGATACGCAGTATTTT. Encoded protein: CAISVGSGTDTQYF.